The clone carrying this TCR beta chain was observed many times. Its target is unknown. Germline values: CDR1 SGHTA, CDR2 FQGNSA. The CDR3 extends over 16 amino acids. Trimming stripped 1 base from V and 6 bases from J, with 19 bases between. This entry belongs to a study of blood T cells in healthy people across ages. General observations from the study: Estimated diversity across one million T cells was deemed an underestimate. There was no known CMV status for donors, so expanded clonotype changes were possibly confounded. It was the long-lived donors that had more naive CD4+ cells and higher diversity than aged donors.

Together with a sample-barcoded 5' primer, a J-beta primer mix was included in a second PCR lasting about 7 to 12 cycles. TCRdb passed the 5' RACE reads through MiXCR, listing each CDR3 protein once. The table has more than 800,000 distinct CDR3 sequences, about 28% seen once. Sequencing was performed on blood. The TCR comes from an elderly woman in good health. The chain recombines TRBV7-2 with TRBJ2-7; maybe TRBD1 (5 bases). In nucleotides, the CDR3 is TGTGCCAGCAGCTTAGGATTTTCCAGGGTGTTGGCCGAGCAGTACTTC. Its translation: CASSLGFSRVLAEQYF.